The T cell receptor beta chain under discussion was sequenced for a study of cytomegalovirus exposure and HLA in healthy donors. Overall study: Among the approximately 400 genotyped donors, less than 85% were placed in the Caucasian-associated ancestry cluster.

Vbeta (60) and Jbeta (13) primers were used in the PCR. How the authors handled the data: Among the unique TCR beta chains that a later analysis counted, 70 million to 85 million in all, roughly 11 million were shared. Clones were sequenced by immunoSEQ multiplex PCR, and TCRdb holds only the in-frame ones, with some missing. V, J and clone size derive from that table, while D and trimming were established from the DNA sequence. Among 150,000 to 200,000 clones listed, roughly four fifths were seen once. Turning to this clone: The antigen is not known.

Study-wide findings and caveats: It was reported that TCR beta sequences correctly inferred the HLA-A and HLA-B alleles for most subjects. Fewer than 20,000 TCR beta sequences were associated with HLA alleles at 0.05 false discovery rate in a later analysis.

V was trimmed by 5 bases and J by 11 bases, leaving 18 bases between them. CDR3 length equals 14 residues. CDR1 and CDR2 from the germline V gene are MNHEY and SVGAGI. The specimen sequenced was PBMCs. The chain is built from TRBV6-5 and TRBJ1-4; D possibly corresponds to TRBD1 (5 bases). This TCR came from a woman in her 30s in good health and CMV-seropositive. CDR3 protein: CASSEGAGVRKLFF. The CDR3 DNA reads as TGTGCCAGCAGTGAAGGGGCGGGGGTTCGGAAACTGTTTTTT.